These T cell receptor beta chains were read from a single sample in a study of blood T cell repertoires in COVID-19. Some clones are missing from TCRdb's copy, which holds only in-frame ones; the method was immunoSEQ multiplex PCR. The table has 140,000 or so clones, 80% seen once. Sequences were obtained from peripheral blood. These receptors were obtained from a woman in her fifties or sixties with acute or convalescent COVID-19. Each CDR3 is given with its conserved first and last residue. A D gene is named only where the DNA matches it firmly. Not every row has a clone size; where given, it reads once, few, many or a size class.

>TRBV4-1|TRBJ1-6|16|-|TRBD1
CASSQGHSGGDSPLHF
TGCGCCAGCAGCCAAGGGCACTCAGGGGGCGATTCACCCCTCCACTTT
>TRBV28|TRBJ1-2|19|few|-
CASSSPLAAGGFANYGYTF
TGTGCCAGCAGTTCGCCTCTGGCAGCCGGCGGTTTCGCTAACTATGGCTACACCTTC
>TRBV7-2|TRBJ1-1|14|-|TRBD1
CASSSGTENTEAFF
TGTGCCAGCAGTTCCGGGACAGAAAACACTGAAGCTTTCTTT
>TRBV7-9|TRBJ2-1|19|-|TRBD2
CASSSGLAGGISSYNEQFF
TGTGCCAGCAGCTCGGGACTAGCGGGGGGTATCAGCTCCTACAATGAGCAGTTCTTC
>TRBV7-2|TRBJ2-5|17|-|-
CASSLAGRGQGYETQYF
TGTGCCAGCAGCTTAGCCGGGAGGGGACAGGGTTACGAGACCCAGTACTTC
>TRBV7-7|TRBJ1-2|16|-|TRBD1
CASSLARRTGAYGYTF
TGTGCCAGCAGCTTAGCGCGGAGAACAGGGGCCTATGGCTACACCTTC
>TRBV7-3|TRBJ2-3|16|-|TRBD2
CASSSQLAGGPDTQYF
TGTGCCAGCAGCTCCCAGCTAGCGGGGGGGCCAGATACGCAGTATTTT
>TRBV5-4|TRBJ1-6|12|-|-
CASSRGNSPLHF
TGTGCCAGCAGTAGGGGGAATTCACCCCTCCACTTT
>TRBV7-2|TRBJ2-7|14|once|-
CASSLASKPYEQYF
TGTGCCAGCAGCTTAGCCTCGAAGCCCTACGAGCAGTACTTC
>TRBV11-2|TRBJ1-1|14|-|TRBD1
CASITGTVNTEAFF
TGTGCCAGCATTACCGGGACAGTGAACACTGAAGCTTTCTTT
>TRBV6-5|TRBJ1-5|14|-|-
CASRPGPSNQPQHF
TGTGCCAGCAGACCGGGTCCTAGCAATCAGCCCCAGCATTTT
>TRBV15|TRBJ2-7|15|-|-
CATSRDPGDSYEQYF
TGTGCCACCAGCAGAGACCCAGGGGACTCCTACGAGCAGTACTTC
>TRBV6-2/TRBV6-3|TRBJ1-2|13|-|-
CASSYNGGYGYTF
TGTGCCAGCAGTTATAACGGCGGCTATGGCTACACCTTC
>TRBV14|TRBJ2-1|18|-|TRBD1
CASSQDWAGQGPYNEQFF
TGTGCCAGCAGCCAAGACTGGGCGGGACAGGGTCCCTACAATGAGCAGTTCTTC
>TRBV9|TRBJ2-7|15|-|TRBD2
CASSAHLAGGGEQYF
TGTGCCAGCAGCGCCCATCTAGCGGGGGGAGGAGAGCAGTACTTC
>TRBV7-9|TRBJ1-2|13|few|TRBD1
CASSFTGVEGYTF
TGTGCCAGCAGCTTTACAGGGGTAGAAGGCTACACCTTC
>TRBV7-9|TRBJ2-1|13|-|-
CASSLARGGEQFF
TGTGCCAGCAGCTTAGCAAGGGGCGGTGAGCAGTTCTTC
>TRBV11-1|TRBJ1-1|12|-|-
CASSSGTYEAFF
TGTGCCAGCAGCTCCGGGACTTATGAAGCTTTCTTT
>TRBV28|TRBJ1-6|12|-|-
CASSYQGSPLHF
TGTGCCAGCAGTTATCAGGGCTCACCCCTCCACTTT
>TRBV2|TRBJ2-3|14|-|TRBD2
CASRRAGGTDTQYF
TGTGCCAGCAGGCGGGCGGGGGGCACAGATACGCAGTATTTT
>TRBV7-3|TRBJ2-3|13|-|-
CASSSTLVDTQYF
TGTGCCAGCAGCTCCACACTAGTGGATACGCAGTATTTT
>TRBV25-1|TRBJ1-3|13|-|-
CASSPRVGNTIYF
TGTGCCAGCAGTCCCAGGGTAGGAAACACCATATATTTT
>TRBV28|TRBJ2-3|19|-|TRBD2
CASSFSSGDIIASTDTQYF
TGTGCCAGCAGTTTTTCCAGCGGGGATATCATCGCTAGCACAGATACGCAGTATTTT
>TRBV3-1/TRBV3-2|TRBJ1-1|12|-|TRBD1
CASSPGGGEAFF
TGTGCCAGCAGCCCAGGGGGCGGTGAAGCTTTCTTT
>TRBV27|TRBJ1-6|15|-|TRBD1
CASSLEGQVNSPLHF
TGTGCCAGCAGTTTAGAGGGACAGGTTAATTCACCCCTCCACTTT
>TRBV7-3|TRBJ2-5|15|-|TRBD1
CASSSGQGGQETQYF
TGTGCCAGCAGCTCGGGACAGGGTGGCCAAGAGACCCAGTACTTC
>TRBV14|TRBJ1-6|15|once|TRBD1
CASSRRTGGTSPLHF
TGTGCCAGCAGCCGGAGGACAGGGGGGACGTCACCCCTCCACTTT
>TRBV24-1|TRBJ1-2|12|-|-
CATSDPYYGYTF
TGTGCCACCAGTGATCCTTATTATGGCTACACCTTC
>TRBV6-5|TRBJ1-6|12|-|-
CASRRADSPLHF
TGTGCCAGCAGGCGAGCTGATTCACCCCTCCACTTT
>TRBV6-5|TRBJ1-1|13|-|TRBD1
CASRLGTGTEAFF
TGTGCCAGCAGACTTGGGACAGGCACTGAAGCTTTCTTT
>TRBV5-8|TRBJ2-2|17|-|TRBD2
CASSLLLSGGDTGELFF
TGTGCCAGCAGCTTGTTACTCTCGGGAGGGGACACCGGGGAGCTGTTTTTT
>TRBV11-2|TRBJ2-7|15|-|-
CASSLDQVRSYEQYF
TGTGCCAGCAGCTTAGATCAGGTCCGCTCCTACGAGCAGTACTTC
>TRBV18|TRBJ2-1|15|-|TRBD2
CASSSGTSGGNEQFF
TGTGCCAGCTCGAGCGGGACTAGCGGGGGCAATGAGCAGTTCTTC
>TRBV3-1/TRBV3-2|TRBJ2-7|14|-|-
CASSQRGNSYEQYF
TGTGCCAGCAGCCAAAGGGGGAACTCCTACGAGCAGTACTTC
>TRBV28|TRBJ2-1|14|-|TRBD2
CASRAGGFYNEQFF
TGTGCCAGCAGAGCGGGGGGGTTCTACAATGAGCAGTTCTTC
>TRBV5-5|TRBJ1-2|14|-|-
CASSSFYMDSDYTF
TGTGCCAGCAGCTCCTTTTATATGGACTCTGACTACACCTTC
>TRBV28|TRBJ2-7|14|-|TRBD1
CASTAGTGRYEQYF
TGTGCCAGCACCGCCGGGACAGGACGCTACGAGCAGTACTTC
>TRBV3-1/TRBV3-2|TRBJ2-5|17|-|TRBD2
CASSQGLAGRTGETQYF
TGTGCCAGCAGCCAAGGACTAGCGGGGAGGACGGGGGAGACCCAGTACTTC
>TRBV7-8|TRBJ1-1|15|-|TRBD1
CASSQGTAINTEAFF
TGTGCCAGCAGCCAGGGGACAGCTATTAACACTGAAGCTTTCTTT
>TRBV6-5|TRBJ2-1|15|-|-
CASSHTAGARHEQFF
TGTGCCAGCAGCCATACGGCGGGGGCGCGTCATGAGCAGTTCTTC
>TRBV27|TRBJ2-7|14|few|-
CASSTVDNPYEQYF
TGTGCCAGCAGCACCGTCGACAACCCCTACGAGCAGTACTTC
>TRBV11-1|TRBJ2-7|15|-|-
CASSFSFRGPHEQYF
TGTGCCAGCAGCTTTAGTTTCCGCGGGCCACACGAGCAGTACTTC
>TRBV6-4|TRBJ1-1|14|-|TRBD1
CASRADRGWTEAFF
TGTGCCAGCAGGGCCGACAGGGGGTGGACTGAAGCTTTCTTT
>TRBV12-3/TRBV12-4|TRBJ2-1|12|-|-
CASSPIPGLWIF
TGTGCCAGCAGTCCTATCCCCGGGTTGTGGATCTTC
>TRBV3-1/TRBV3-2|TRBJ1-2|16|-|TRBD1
CASSQDPGQEVYGYTF
TGTGCCAGCAGCCAAGATCCGGGACAGGAAGTTTATGGCTACACCTTC
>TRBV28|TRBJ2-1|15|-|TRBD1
CASSTQGQGGNEQFF
TGTGCCAGCAGTACCCAGGGACAGGGGGGGAATGAGCAGTTCTTC